This passage covers 30 T cell receptor beta chains from one sample sequenced in a study of Graves' ophthalmopathy and Graves' hyperthyroidism (dated by TCRdb to the late 2010s). Instrument on record: Illumina HiSeq 2000. For repertoire sequencing, the TCR beta CDR3 regions were amplified from RNA transcripts. HTBI primers and the Qiagen OneStep RT-PCR kit were used in a first-round RT-PCR, which was followed by a second-round multiplex PCR, size selection and purification. TCRdb redid the processing of the public reads, applying fastp at Q25 and MiXCR, and retained in-frame beta chains. For every CDR3 protein sequence, its rows merge into one entry that carries the most common genes and DNA. Present in this sample are about 400,000 distinct CDR3 sequences, around 20% of which were seen just once. Clones ranked in the top ten supply around 3.2% of the sample. Sequenced sample: peripheral blood. These receptors all stem from a woman aged 18-29 years with stable Graves' hyperthyroidism. Donor details come from another sample of the same person, matched by shared clones.

In its sample, this clonotype was seen many times. Possible read error: a much larger clone is one base away. The V gene is TRBV6-1, the J gene TRBJ1-3, with 7 bases fitting TRBD1. This CDR3 is built from 16 residues. From germline, CDR1 is MNHNS and CDR2 SASEGT. The CDR3 DNA sequence: TGTGCCAGCAGTGAATCAGGGGGTTCCCGTGGAAGCACCATATATTTT. Amino acids: CASSESGGSRGSTIYF.

This clonotype was seen at least ten times. The J gene is TRBJ2-7, the V gene TRBV30, with 8 bases lining up with TRBD1. With 4 bases clipped from V and 2 bases from J, the junction kept 7 bases outside the gene matches. Looked up from germline, CDR1 is GTSNPN and CDR2 is SVGIG (reference sequence). This CDR3 is 14 amino acids long. The CDR3 is CAWNSGQDTYEQYF. In DNA, the CDR3 is TGTGCCTGGAACTCGGGACAGGATACCTACGAGCAGTACTTC.

In the case of this clonotype: A much larger clone sits a single nucleotide away, making a read error possible. V usage is TRBV2 and J usage is TRBJ2-7; D may be TRBD2 (7 bases). V was pared by 11 bases and J by 2 bases, with 19 bases between. Germline values: CDR1 SNHLY, CDR2 FYNNEI. There are 14 residues in the CDR3. The CDR3 here is CACFRGGGTYEQYF. Here the CDR3 DNA reads TGTGCCTGCTTTCGGGGAGGGGGGACCTACGAGCAGTACTTC.

This clonotype was observed many times. The chain joins TRBV20-1 to TRBJ2-7; D call uncertain. The CDR3 totals 13 residues. The germline CDR1 and CDR2 sequences are DFQATT and SNEGSKA (reference sequence). V was clipped by 7 bases and J by 0 bases, with 13 bases between them. CDR3 amino acids: CSVLDRPSYEQYF. CDR3 coding DNA: TGCAGTGTTCTAGACCGTCCCTCCTACGAGCAGTACTTC.

In the case of this clonotype: The conserved final phenylalanine or tryptophan is absent from the CDR3, which likely points to a read error. No DNA is shown, since the ends of the CDR3 on it are uncertain; the CDR3 is the one TCRdb lists. This chain connects TRBV28 to TRBJ1-1; the D segment call TRBD1 is taken from the table without a DNA check. The CDR3 is 12 amino acids long, termini counted. Germline CDR1 and CDR2: MDHEN and SYDVKM. This CDR3 is CASSLGGTEACS.

The sample holds many counts of this clonotype. V and J are TRBV20-1 and TRBJ2-5, with 8 bases identical to TRBD1. This CDR3 spans 15 amino acids. CDR1 is DFQATT, CDR2 SNEGSKA, per germline (reference sequence). J was trimmed by 2 bases and V by 3 bases; bases with no gene match: 8. CDR3 sequence reads: CSASPRGQVQETQYF. The DNA of the CDR3 is TGCAGTGCTAGCCCCAGGGGACAGGTTCAAGAGACCCAGTACTTC.

The V gene is TRBV28, the J gene TRBJ1-5; D unresolved. Germline loops: CDR1 MDHEN, CDR2 SYDVKM. The CDR3 runs 14 residues. Trimming pared 3 bases from V and 0 bases from J, leaving 6 bases between. The CDR3 here is CASSFLISNQPQHF. CDR3 sequence (DNA): TGTGCCAGCAGTTTCCTAATTAGCAATCAGCCCCAGCATTTT.

The chain uses TRBV6-5 and TRBJ1-3; no firm D call. The CDR3 length is 17 residues. Germline assignment: CDR1 MNHEY and CDR2 SVGAGI. V gave up 2 bases and J gave up 0 bases, with 14 bases separating them. The CDR3 loop reads CASSYQPFPNSGNTIYF. CDR3 in DNA: TGTGCCAGCAGTTACCAACCCTTTCCGAACTCTGGAAACACCATATATTTT.

This clonotype has ten or more counts. The J gene is TRBJ2-5, the V gene TRBV3-1, with 7 positions matching TRBD2. Germline assignment: CDR1 LGHDT and CDR2 YNNKEL (reference sequence). This CDR3 has 14 amino acids. J lost 5 bases, V lost 3 bases, and 6 bases had no gene match. CDR3 sequence: CASSHGGSVETQYF. CDR3 coding DNA: TGTGCCAGCAGCCACGGCGGGAGCGTGGAGACCCAGTACTTC.

At least ten counts were recorded for this clonotype. The CDR3 spells CASSPTASSSQTQYF. CDR3 coding DNA: TGTGCCAGCTCACCCACCGCCTCTAGCTCTCAGACCCAGTACTTC. J is TRBJ2-5 and V is TRBV18; TRBD2 is a possible D gene (5 bases). The CDR3 totals 15 residues. CDR1 KGHSH and CDR2 LQKENI come from the germline V gene. V was clipped by 3 bases and J by 6 bases, with 17 bases between them.

With respect to this clonotype: Relative to the germline gene, one junction end is altered; a read error may explain this. V gene TRBV12-5 combines with J gene TRBJ1-2, with 7 bases fitting TRBD1. The CDR3 covers 11 residues. CDR1 LGHNT and CDR2 FRNRAP come from the germline V gene. The CDR3 DNA follows: TGTGCTAGTGGAACCACCGACAGGGTGATCTTC. Protein product: CASGTTDRVIF.

This clonotype has at least ten counts. The V and J genes are TRBV3-1 and TRBJ2-7, with D unresolved. This CDR3 has 14 residues. CDR1 is LGHDT and CDR2 is YNNKEL in the germline V gene (reference sequence). V shed 4 bases and J shed 2 bases, with 12 bases lying between them. For the CDR3, the DNA is TGTGCCAGCAGCCTCGGTCATACCCCCTACGAGCAGTACTTC. It codes for CASSLGHTPYEQYF.

With regard to this clonotype: Given a much more abundant clone one base away, this may be a read error. The J gene is TRBJ1-1, the V gene TRBV12-3 or TRBV12-4; D is uncertain. CDR3 length: 12 residues. Trimming took off 7 bases at V and 6 bases at J, with 12 bases between the two ends. CDR3 DNA sequence: TGTGCCAGCAATGAGACCCTTTCTGAAGCTTTCTTT. Protein product: CASNETLSEAFF.

This clonotype was detected many times. The chain links TRBV7-8 to TRBJ1-2; D might be TRBD1 (5 bases). The germline gives CDR1 SGHVS, CDR2 FQNEAQ. The CDR3 is made up of 13 amino acids. Trimming stripped 1 base from V and 7 bases from J, with 10 bases between. CDR3 in DNA: TGTGCCAGCAGCTTAGTAAGGGGCAGTGGCTACACCTTC. Encoded protein: CASSLVRGSGYTF.

This clonotype has at least ten counts. The DNA for the CDR3 is TGTGCCAGCAGCCCAAGGTTCTCTGGGGCCAACGTCCTGACTTTC. It yields the protein CASSPRFSGANVLTF. The chain is built from TRBV7-2 and TRBJ2-6; D remains ambiguous. The CDR3 runs to 15 residues. Germline V CDR1 and CDR2: SGHTA, FQGNSA. V was clipped by 5 bases and J by 0 bases, with 8 bases between them.

CDR3 coding DNA: TGTGCTACCGGACTGGCGGATGGTGAGACCCAGTACTTC. Protein: CATGLADGETQYF. The chain uses TRBV12-5 and TRBJ2-5; the D gene is possibly TRBD2 (5 bases). The CDR3 spans 13 residues. Trimming cost V 10 bases and J 5 bases, with 17 bases left between them. Germline-derived CDR1 and CDR2 are LGHNT and FRNRAP.

This clonotype was found many times. The rearrangement uses TRBV6-1 and TRBJ2-5; no firm D call. The CDR3 is made up of 14 amino acids. CDR1 MNHNS and CDR2 SASEGT come from the germline V gene. Deletions cut 6 bases from V and 5 bases from J, with 16 bases between. The CDR3 DNA reads TGTGCCAGCAGCGATGAATGGCGCAGGGAGACCCAGTACTTC. Amino acid sequence: CASSDEWRRETQYF.

This clonotype was detected many times. V usage is TRBV6-2 or TRBV6-3 and J usage is TRBJ1-1, with D unresolved. Germline CDR1 is MNHEY and CDR2 is SVGEGT. This CDR3 comprises 13 residues. Between the trimmed V and J ends, which lost 0 bases and 7 bases, there was a span of 9 bases. As DNA, the CDR3 is TGTGCCAGCAGTTACTCGAGGGCTGGTGAAGCTTTCTTT. This sequence encodes CASSYSRAGEAFF.

This sequence joins TRBV6-1 and TRBJ1-3; no definite D call. The CDR3 runs to 12 residues. V lost 7 bases to trimming and J lost 3 bases, with 7 bases between them. The germline V gene has CDR1 MNHNS and CDR2 SASEGT. The chain's CDR3 is CASNQVGNTIYF. CDR3 in DNA: TGTGCCAGCAATCAGGTTGGAAACACCATATATTTT.

This clonotype was observed a few times. The gene calls are TRBV24-1 and TRBJ1-1, with 9 bases fitting TRBD1. Losses at the gene ends were 3 bases for V and 10 bases for J; bases not matched to a gene: 11. CDR3 length: 15 residues. Germline V gene lookup returns CDR1 KGHDR and CDR2 SFDVKD. Here the CDR3 reads CATSDHRGRPKGAFF. CDR3 bases: TGTGCCACCAGTGATCACAGGGGGCGGCCCAAAGGAGCTTTCTTT.

This clonotype was seen at least ten times. The chain recombines TRBV11-1 with TRBJ2-5, with 9 positions matching TRBD2. The CDR3 loop spans 19 amino acids. V dropped 0 bases and J dropped 2; count of bases not matched to a gene: 13. Germline CDR1 reads SGHAT; CDR2 reads FQDESV (reference sequence). The CDR3 sequence: CASSLARRTAGGRQETQYF. Here the CDR3 DNA reads TGTGCCAGCAGCTTAGCGCGTCGGACGGCGGGAGGGAGACAAGAGACCCAGTACTTC.

The rearrangement joins TRBV7-9 to TRBJ2-7, with D hard to call. The V end lost 6 bases, the J end lost 6 bases, and 9 bases lay between the germline ends. The CDR3 is 11 residues long. Germline CDR1 is SEHNR and CDR2 is FQNEAQ (reference sequence). The DNA of the CDR3 is TGTGCCAGCAGTAGTAGCCCCGAGCAGTACTTC. Amino acids: CASSSSPEQYF.

This clonotype was counted many times. Written as DNA, the CDR3 is TGTGCCAGCAGTTTACCCGACAGACTTCCCTCCTATGGCTACACCTTC. Its translation: CASSLPDRLPSYGYTF. The chain is built from TRBV12-3 or TRBV12-4 and TRBJ1-2; the D gene is possibly TRBD1 (5 bases). Trimming cost V 2 bases and J 4 bases, with 17 bases left between them. The CDR3 is 16 amino acids.

This clonotype was observed many times. The chain recombines TRBV6-5 with TRBJ2-7; no firm D call. This CDR3 has 15 amino acids. V lost 4 bases, J lost 0 bases, and 13 bases lay in between. Germline values: CDR1 MNHEY, CDR2 SVGAGI. The CDR3 region is CASSSRLGNSYEQYF. The CDR3 DNA is TGTGCCAGCAGTTCCCGCCTGGGGAACTCCTACGAGCAGTACTTC.

The rearrangement joins TRBV11-3 to TRBJ2-7, with a possible D match to TRBD2 (7 bases). Trimming cost V 11 bases and J 3 bases, with 20 bases left between them. The CDR3 runs 14 residues. The V gene's germline CDR1 is SGHNT and CDR2 YENEEA. The CDR3 sequence is CAWGGRNAYYEQYF. As DNA, the CDR3 is TGTGCCTGGGGGGGCCGTAACGCGTACTACGAGCAGTACTTC.

A word on this clonotype: The junction shows a germline mismatch at one end, possibly a read error. This rearrangement joins TRBV6-2 or TRBV6-3 to TRBJ2-6; TRBD1 matches 7 bases. The germline V gene has CDR1 MNHEY and CDR2 SVGEGT. The CDR3 has 18 amino acids. The CDR3 sequence: CASSPRNRGRSGVNVLTF. In DNA form, the CDR3 reads TGTGCCAGCAGTCCTAGGAACAGGGGCCGCTCTGGGGTCAACGTCCTGACTTTC.

The chain carries TRBV20-1 and TRBJ2-5; the D is unclear. V lost 0 bases and J lost 1, with 12 bases in between. Germline loops: CDR1 DFQATT, CDR2 SNEGSKA (reference sequence). The CDR3 spans 15 residues. The DNA of the CDR3 is TGCAGTGCTAGAGATCCTCGGACCTCCCAAGAGACCCAGTACTTC. This encodes CSARDPRTSQETQYF.

Ten or more counts support this clonotype. The chain links TRBV20-1 to TRBJ1-5; 7 bases are a match to TRBD1. CDR1 is DFQATT, CDR2 SNEGSKA, per germline (reference sequence). The CDR3 has 15 amino acids. Trimming took 2 bases from V and 5 from J; bases not matched to a gene: 9. Written as DNA, the CDR3 is TGCAGTGCTAGAACACGGACAGGTGGGGATCAGCCCCAGCATTTT. The encoded protein is CSARTRTGGDQPQHF.

V is TRBV7-2 and J is TRBJ2-5, with 10 bases fitting TRBD2. The J call may be in error: the DNA end matches TRBJ2-4 better. Germline lookup yields CDR1 SGHTA and CDR2 FQGNSA. The CDR3 is made up of 16 amino acids. CDR3 bases: TGTGCCAGCAGCCCGCCCGGGGTAGCGGGGGGAAACATTCAGTACTTC. It codes for CASSPPGVAGGNIQYF.

CDR3 coding DNA: TGCAGTGCTAGAGATGAGGTTTCGGGACAGACCTCCTACGAGCAGTACTTC. The encoded protein is CSARDEVSGQTSYEQYF. V usage is TRBV20-1 and J usage is TRBJ2-7; 7 nucleotides match TRBD1. CDR3 size: 17 residues. Germline assignment: CDR1 DFQATT and CDR2 SNEGSKA (reference sequence). Trimming took 0 bases from V and 0 from J; bases not matched to a gene: 11.